The T cell receptor (beta chain) under discussion was sequenced for a study of blood T cell repertoires in COVID-19. Clones were sequenced by immunoSEQ multiplex PCR, and TCRdb holds only the in-frame ones, with some missing. The sample includes about 230,000 clones, approximately 90% seen only once; the top ten take around 10%. The sample comprised peripheral blood. The TCR was taken from a man aged 50 or older with COVID-19, enrolled during active disease.

This chain's CDR3 is CASSLYRMNTEAFF. The CDR3 DNA reads as TGTGCCAGCAGTCTGTACAGGATGAACACTGAAGCTTTCTTT. This chain joins TRBV28 and TRBJ1-1; possible D gene TRBD1, 5 bases. The CDR3 is 14 residues long. CDR1 is MDHEN, CDR2 SYDVKM, per germline. V gave up 5 bases and J gave up 0 bases, with 10 bases separating them.